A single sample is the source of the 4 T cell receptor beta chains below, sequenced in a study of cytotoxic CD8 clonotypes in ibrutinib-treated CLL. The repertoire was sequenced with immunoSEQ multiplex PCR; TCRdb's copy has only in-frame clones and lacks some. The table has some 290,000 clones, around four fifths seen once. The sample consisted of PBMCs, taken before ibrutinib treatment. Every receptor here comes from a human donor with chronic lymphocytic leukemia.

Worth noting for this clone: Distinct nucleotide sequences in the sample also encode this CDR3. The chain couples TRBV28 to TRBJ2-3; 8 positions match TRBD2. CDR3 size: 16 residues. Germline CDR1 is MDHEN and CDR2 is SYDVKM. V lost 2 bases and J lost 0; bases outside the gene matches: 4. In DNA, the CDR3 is TGTGCCAGCAGTTTAGGGCTAGCGGGTAGCACAGATACGCAGTATTTT. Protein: CASSLGLAGSTDTQYF. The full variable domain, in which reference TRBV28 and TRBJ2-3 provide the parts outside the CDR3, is DVKVTQSSRYLVKRTGEKVFLECVQDMDHENMFWYRQDPGLGLRLIYFSYDVKMKEKGDIPEGYSVSREKKERFSLILESASTNQTSMYLCASSLGLAGSTDTQYFGPGTRLTVL.

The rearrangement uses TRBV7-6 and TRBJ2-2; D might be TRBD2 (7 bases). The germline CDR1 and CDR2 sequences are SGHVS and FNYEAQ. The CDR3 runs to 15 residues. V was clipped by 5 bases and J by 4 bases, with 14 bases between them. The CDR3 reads CASSLGGRATGELFF. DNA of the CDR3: TGTGCCAGCAGCCTAGGGGGGAGGGCCACCGGGGAGCTGTTTTTT.

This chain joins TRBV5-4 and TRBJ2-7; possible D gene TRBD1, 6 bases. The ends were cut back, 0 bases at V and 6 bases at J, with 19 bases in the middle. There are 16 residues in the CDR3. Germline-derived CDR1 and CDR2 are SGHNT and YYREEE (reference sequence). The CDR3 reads CASSLAQHNDRREQYF. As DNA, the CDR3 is TGTGCCAGCAGCTTGGCACAGCATAACGACAGGCGCGAGCAGTACTTC.

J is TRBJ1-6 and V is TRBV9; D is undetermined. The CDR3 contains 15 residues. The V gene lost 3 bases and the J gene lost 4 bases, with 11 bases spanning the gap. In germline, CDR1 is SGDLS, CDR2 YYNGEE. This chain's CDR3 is CASSAYSRYNSPLHF. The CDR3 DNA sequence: TGTGCCAGCAGCGCGTACAGTAGATATAATTCACCCCTCCACTTT.